What follows are 22 T cell receptor beta chains derived from one specimen sequenced in a study of CD8 T cells in ankylosing spondylitis. Using its own MiXCR run on the 5' RACE reads, TCRdb lists one record per CDR3 protein. The table includes about 360,000 distinct CDR3 sequences, 20% to 25% detected once. The sample was blood, either unsorted or a sorted T cell fraction (not recorded which). Every receptor here comes from a male donor with ankylosing spondylitis or in good health (not recorded which).

This chain joins TRBV29-1 and TRBJ2-2; 10 nucleotides match TRBD2. Trimming removed 3 bases from V and 0 bases from J; junction bases left unmatched: 10. Germline-derived CDR1 and CDR2 are SQVTM and ANQGSEA. CDR3 size: 18 residues. This chain's CDR3 is CSVDVWASGGSNTGELFF. In DNA, the CDR3 is TGCAGCGTTGATGTTTGGGCTAGCGGGGGATCGAACACCGGGGAGCTGTTTTTT.

A few counts support this clonotype. This chain joins TRBV29-1 and TRBJ2-3, with D uncertain. Germline V gene sequence: CDR1 SQVTM, CDR2 ANQGSEA. This CDR3 has 12 residues. Trimming left V 4 bases short and J 2 bases short, with 7 bases between. Here the CDR3 reads CSVAEYTDTQYF. Written as DNA, the CDR3 is TGCAGCGTTGCAGAATACACAGATACGCAGTATTTT.

The rearrangement joins TRBV3-1 to TRBJ1-2; D remains ambiguous. This CDR3 contains 12 residues. Trimming took off 1 base at V and 5 bases at J, with 5 bases between the two ends. Germline CDR1 reads LGHDT; CDR2 reads YNNKEL (reference sequence). The CDR3, as DNA: TGTGCCAGCAGCCAAGGGGAGTATGGCTACACCTTC. This sequence encodes CASSQGEYGYTF.

J is TRBJ1-2 and V is TRBV29-1; D possibly corresponds to TRBD1 (6 bases). The CDR3 contains 13 residues. V lost 4 bases to trimming and J lost 4 bases, with 13 bases between them. Germline V gene sequence: CDR1 SQVTM, CDR2 ANQGSEA. In DNA, the CDR3 is TGCAGCGTTGCACAGGGTTCCCCCTATGGCTACACCTTC. Amino acids: CSVAQGSPYGYTF.

This clonotype was observed at least ten times. The V and J genes are TRBV24-1 and TRBJ2-1; D unresolved. The V gene lost 9 bases and the J gene lost 7 bases, with 9 bases spanning the gap. The CDR3 contains 11 residues. Per germline, CDR1 KGHDR and CDR2 SFDVKD. CDR3: CATAGPNEQFF. In DNA form, the CDR3 reads TGTGCCACCGCCGGACCGAATGAGCAGTTCTTC.

The sample holds a few counts of this clonotype. The chain is built from TRBV29-1 and TRBJ1-4; possibly TRBD1 for D (5 bases). Trimming removed 1 base at V and 4 bases at J, with 7 bases between. Germline V CDR1 and CDR2: SQVTM, ANQGSEA. The CDR3 runs 13 residues. The chain's CDR3 is CSVEGGSNEKLFF. The CDR3 nucleotides are TGCAGCGTTGAAGGGGGGAGTAATGAAAAACTGTTTTTT.

The chain combines TRBV6-1 with TRBJ2-3, with D possibly called TRBD1 or TRBD2 (6 bases each). CDR3 length: 15 amino acids. Germline V lookup: CDR1 MNHNS, CDR2 SASEGT. V was trimmed by 6 bases and J by 3 bases, leaving 16 bases between them. The CDR3: CASRIRGAGTDTQYF. In DNA, the CDR3 is TGTGCCAGCAGAATCAGGGGCGCGGGAACAGATACGCAGTATTTT.

This clonotype has a handful of counts. This chain uses TRBV27 with TRBJ1-1; D perhaps matches TRBD1 (6 bases). The CDR3 covers 13 residues. Trimming left V 3 bases short and J 4 bases short, with 9 bases between. CDR1 MNHEY and CDR2 SMNVEV come from the germline V gene (reference sequence). Here the CDR3 DNA reads TGTGCCAGCAGTTTTGGGGGGGCCACTGAAGCTTTCTTT. It yields the protein CASSFGGATEAFF.

This sequence joins TRBV12-5 and TRBJ2-3; D not resolved. The CDR3 has 13 amino acids. V was trimmed by 5 bases and J by 2 bases, leaving 8 bases between them. Germline assignment: CDR1 LGHNT and CDR2 FRNRAP. For the CDR3, the DNA is TGTGCTAGTGGTCCGGGCCACACAGATACGCAGTATTTT. Amino acids: CASGPGHTDTQYF.

The chain couples TRBV6-1 to TRBJ1-2, with 8 bases that match TRBD1. V gave up 6 bases and J gave up 2 bases; unmatched junction bases: 5. Germline CDR1 MNHNS, CDR2 SASEGT. This CDR3 contains 14 residues. Here the CDR3 reads CASSGQGINYGYTF. CDR3 bases: TGTGCCAGCAGCGGACAGGGAATAAACTATGGCTACACCTTC.

This chain connects TRBV29-1 to TRBJ1-1; 9 bases match TRBD1. V trimming: 4 bases; J trimming: 3 bases; junction bases outside the gene matches: 6. CDR3 length: 14 residues. CDR1 SQVTM and CDR2 ANQGSEA come from the germline V gene. CDR3 DNA: TGCAGCGTTGGACAGGGGGAAGGGTACACTGAAGCTTTCTTT. Its protein is CSVGQGEGYTEAFF.

This clonotype occurred a few times. CDR3 sequence (DNA): TGTGCCAGCAGCATGGGACCTGTCTACAATGAGCAGTTCTTC. Translating gives CASSMGPVYNEQFF. V usage is TRBV7-9 and J usage is TRBJ2-1; the D gene could be TRBD1 or TRBD2 (5 bases each). V dropped 5 bases and J dropped 3 bases, with 11 bases sitting between them. The germline V gene encodes CDR1 SEHNR and CDR2 FQNEAQ (reference sequence). The length of the CDR3 is 14 residues. Together with reference TRBV7-9 and TRBJ2-1, the CDR3 gives the full variable domain: DTGVSQNPRHKITKRGQNVTFRCDPISEHNRLYWYRQTLGQGPEFLTYFQNEAQLEKSRLLSDRFSAERPKGSFSTLEIQRTEQGDSAMYLCASSMGPVYNEQFFGPGTRLTVL.

This clonotype appeared many times. The V and J genes are TRBV12-3 or TRBV12-4 and TRBJ2-2; 11 bases agree with TRBD2. The CDR3 is 16 residues long. J was trimmed by 4 bases and V by 5 bases; bases with no gene match: 6. The CDR3 loop reads CASSARLAGSTGELFF. The CDR3 coding sequence is TGTGCCAGCAGTGCTAGACTAGCGGGGTCCACCGGGGAGCTGTTTTTT.

V is TRBV7-9 and J is TRBJ2-3; either TRBD1 or TRBD2 may fit D (6 bases each). V was pared by 5 bases and J by 6 bases, with 18 bases between. Germline V lookup: CDR1 SEHNR, CDR2 FQNEAQ (reference sequence). This CDR3 region has 15 residues. CDR3 coding DNA: TGTGCCAGCAGCCCAAATCGGGGGCAACGGGATACGCAGTATTTT. Translation: CASSPNRGQRDTQYF.

The chain has TRBV18 and TRBJ2-5; a possible D gene is TRBD2 (6 bases). CDR1 KGHSH and CDR2 LQKENI come from the germline V gene. V lost 2 bases, J lost 1 base, and 14 bases lay in between. The CDR3 totals 16 residues. This chain's CDR3 is CASSPTGLRTQETQYF. The CDR3 nucleotides are TGTGCCAGCTCACCAACGGGACTCCGCACCCAAGAGACCCAGTACTTC.

This clonotype was seen only once. The CDR3 sequence is CASSLDRTGVYLQETQYF. CDR3 nucleotides: TGTGCCAGCAGCTTAGATAGGACAGGCGTATACCTCCAAGAGACCCAGTACTTC. The V call is TRBV11-2, the J call TRBJ2-5; 7 bases align to TRBD1. Per the germline V gene, CDR1 is SGHAT and CDR2 is FQNNGV. J gave up 1 base and V 0 bases, and 11 bases lay outside the gene matches. The CDR3 sequence is 18 residues long.

The chain links TRBV9 to TRBJ2-6, with TRBD1 matching 7 bases. From germline, CDR1 is SGDLS and CDR2 YYNGEE. CDR3 length equals 20 residues. The J segment lost 11 bases and the V segment lost 2 bases, leaving 25 bases of the junction unmatched. The DNA of the CDR3 is TGTGCCAGCAGCGTGGGGGCTCGGGACAGCCTCCCCCTCTGGGGTGACGTCCTGACTTTC. This gives the protein CASSVGARDSLPLWGDVLTF.

The chain is built from TRBV20-1 and TRBJ2-6; D is uncertain. The CDR3 is 17 amino acids. Germline V gene data show CDR1 as DFQATT and CDR2 as SNEGSKA (reference sequence). Trimming stripped 2 bases from V and 1 base from J, with 15 bases between. CDR3: CSARQTTVMSGANVLTF. Here the CDR3 DNA reads TGCAGTGCTAGACAGACGACGGTTATGTCTGGGGCCAACGTCCTGACTTTC.

In its sample, this clonotype was seen a few times. The chain joins TRBV6-1 to TRBJ1-2, with D perhaps TRBD1 (6 bases). The CDR3 runs 14 residues. V was trimmed by 6 bases and J by 0 bases, leaving 11 bases between them. Germline values: CDR1 MNHNS, CDR2 SASEGT. CDR3 amino acids: CASRGQTTNYGYTF. The CDR3 DNA follows: TGTGCCAGCAGAGGACAGACCACTAACTATGGCTACACCTTC.

This clonotype was counted a few times. V is TRBV9 and J is TRBJ2-7; 7 bases align to TRBD1. V shed 3 bases and J 5 bases; nucleotides not matched to a gene: 5. CDR1 is SGDLS, CDR2 YYNGEE, per germline. The CDR3 runs to 13 residues. CDR3 coding DNA: TGTGCCAGCAGCGGGGGGACAGACCACGAGCAGTACTTC. Protein: CASSGGTDHEQYF.

The table lists this clonotype with a few counts. The rearrangement links TRBV12-3 or TRBV12-4 to TRBJ2-5; D is uncertain. The CDR3 spans 15 residues. Trimming removed 6 bases at V and 1 base at J, with 15 bases between. CDR3 loop: CASSPGLSSQETQYF. DNA for the CDR3: TGTGCCAGCAGCCCTGGTCTCTCCTCCCAAGAGACCCAGTACTTC.

This clonotype was found many times. This chain links TRBV12-3 or TRBV12-4 with TRBJ2-7; D may correspond to TRBD1 or TRBD2 (5 bases each). This CDR3 contains 14 residues. Trimming stripped 5 bases from V and 0 bases from J, with 11 bases between. The CDR3 is CASSRDVRSYEQYF. CDR3 coding DNA: TGTGCCAGCAGTCGGGACGTCCGCTCCTACGAGCAGTACTTC.